This is a list of T cell receptor beta chains from one sample in a study of OX40 agonist ivuxolimab in advanced cancers. Sequenced by immunoSEQ multiplex PCR; TCRdb stores in-frame clones only, minus some. The sample records about 72,000 clones, over 80% being singletons. The source material was CD4+ or CD8+ T cells sorted from blood, sampled in a trial of the OX40 agonist ivuxolimab. The receptors were gathered from an adult with an advanced solid tumor such as melanoma, head and neck, liver or kidney cancer. Both conserved end residues are part of each CDR3. D genes are given only for firm matches. Rows may omit the clone size; those that give it use once, few, many or a size class.

j_gene	d_gene	abundance	v_gene	CDR3nt	CDR3aa
TRBJ2-7	-	-	TRBV6-1	TGTGCCAGCAGTGAACCGGGACGGCAGCACGAGCAGTACTTC	CASSEPGRQHEQYF
TRBJ2-3	-	-	TRBV11-3	TGTGCCAGCAGCTTAGGAGTCCTTAGCACAGATACGCAGTATTTT	CASSLGVLSTDTQYF
TRBJ2-7	-	few	TRBV7-2	TGTGCCAGCAGCCTACACCCGCGAGGGACACCCGACGAGCAGTACTTC	CASSLHPRGTPDEQYF
TRBJ1-2	TRBD1	-	TRBV28	TGTGCCAGCAGTTCCCCCTCACAGGGGGACTATGGCTACACCTTC	CASSSPSQGDYGYTF
TRBJ2-1	-	-	TRBV5-8	TGTGCCAGCAGCTTGGGACAGAGCTCCTACAATGAGCAGTTCTTC	CASSLGQSSYNEQFF
TRBJ2-1	TRBD2	-	TRBV28	TGTGCCAGCAGTCCTAGGACTAGCGGGAACAATGAGCAGTTCTTC	CASSPRTSGNNEQFF
TRBJ1-1	-	-	TRBV28	TGTGCCAGCAGAACCGGGATCAGGGAAGCTTTCTTT	CASRTGIREAFF
TRBJ2-5	TRBD2	-	TRBV11-3	TGTGCCAGCAGTCCCCGCACCCGACCTAGCGGGCAAGAGACCCAGTACTTC	CASSPRTRPSGQETQYF
TRBJ1-6	-	-	TRBV16	TGTGCCAGCAGCCGTACAGGGTCCAATTCACCCCTCCACTTT	CASSRTGSNSPLHF
TRBJ2-7	-	-	TRBV28	TGTGCCAGCAGTTTTAGGTCTGTTTACGAGCAGTACTTC	CASSFRSVYEQYF
TRBJ2-5	-	-	TRBV5-1	TGCGCCAGCAGCTTGCCTAGCGCCGGTGAGACCCAGTACTTC	CASSLPSAGETQYF
TRBJ2-7	TRBD2	-	TRBV7-6	TGTGCCAGCAGCCCGACTAGCGGGACTGTGCAGTACTTC	CASSPTSGTVQYF
TRBJ2-1	-	-	TRBV11-2	TGTGCCAGCAGCTTAGATGGGCTAGCACTGAAGCCTAATGAGCAGTTCTTC	CASSLDGLALKPNEQFF
TRBJ2-5	TRBD2	-	TRBV6-5	TGTGCCAGCAGTTCGGGACTAGATCAAGAGACCCAGTACTTC	CASSSGLDQETQYF
TRBJ2-5	-	-	TRBV6-5	TGTGCCAGCAGCGGCGCAGGGTCCAAAGAGACCCAGTACTTC	CASSGAGSKETQYF
TRBJ2-7	-	-	TRBV4-2	TGTGCCAGCAGCCAGGACGGGGGCTCGGTCGAGCAGTACTTC	CASSQDGGSVEQYF
TRBJ1-6	TRBD1	-	TRBV28	TGTGCCAGCAGTTTAATCCGACAGGGGGTGAATTCACCCCTCCACTTT	CASSLIRQGVNSPLHF
TRBJ2-7	TRBD1	-	TRBV18	TGTGCCAGCTCACCATCGACAGGGGGCTACGAGCAGTACTTC	CASSPSTGGYEQYF
TRBJ1-5	-	-	TRBV6-1	TGTGCCAGCAGTGCCACTGCAGGAGCTCAGCCCCAGCATTTT	CASSATAGAQPQHF
TRBJ2-5	-	once	TRBV7-2	TGTGCCAGCAGCTTAGCGGCGGAGACCCAGTACTTC	CASSLAAETQYF
TRBJ2-3	-	-	TRBV9	TGTGCCAGCAGCGTAAGACTCCCCATGGGGACAGATACGCAGTATTTT	CASSVRLPMGTDTQYF
TRBJ1-1	-	once	TRBV7-9	TGTGCCAGCAGCGCTTCCCCCCCTGAAGACCCTGAAGCTTTCTTT	CASSASPPEDPEAFF
TRBJ2-1	TRBD2	-	TRBV7-3	TGTGCCAGCAGCCAACTAGCGGGAGAATTCAATGAGCAGTTCTTC	CASSQLAGEFNEQFF
TRBJ2-1	TRBD2	-	TRBV19	TGTGCCAGTAGTATAGGGTCTAGCGGGAGGGCCTTAAACTCCTACAATGAGCAGTTCTTC	CASSIGSSGRALNSYNEQFF
TRBJ2-3	TRBD2	-	TRBV7-3	TGTGCCAGCAGCATGGGACTAGCGGGAGTAGATACGCAGTATTTT	CASSMGLAGVDTQYF
TRBJ2-5	-	-	TRBV21-1	TGTGCCAGCAGCAAAGGGGGCAGGGTCCGCTCCCGAGAGACCCAGTACTTC	CASSKGGRVRSRETQYF
TRBJ2-7	-	-	TRBV5-1	TGCGCCAGCAGCGTCCGGGACACTGACCACGAGCAGTACTTC	CASSVRDTDHEQYF
TRBJ2-2	TRBD2	-	TRBV18	TGTGCCAGCTCACAATCGGGCCCTAGCGGGACGAACACCGGGGAGCTGTTTTTT	CASSQSGPSGTNTGELFF
TRBJ2-7	-	once	TRBV19	TGTGCCAGTAGTGCCGTGTCAGGGAAAGGCTACGAGCAGTACTTC	CASSAVSGKGYEQYF
TRBJ1-2	TRBD1	-	TRBV27	TGTGCCAGCAGTATGGGGACAGGGAACTATGGCTACACCTTC	CASSMGTGNYGYTF
TRBJ2-1	TRBD2	-	TRBV7-3	TGTGCCAGCAGTCCGAAACTAGCGGGAGTCAATGAGCAGTTCTTC	CASSPKLAGVNEQFF
TRBJ2-7	TRBD1	-	TRBV28	TGTGCCAGCAGTCTGAGAGGGACAGGGTTGAATTCCGAGCAGTACTTC	CASSLRGTGLNSEQYF
TRBJ2-1	-	-	TRBV7-2	TGTGCCAGCGCCTCCTCTCCTGAGCAGTTCTTC	CASASSPEQFF
TRBJ2-3	TRBD2	-	TRBV5-1	TGCGCCAGCAGCTTGGAGGGGCGGGAGAAGTTAGATACGCAGTATTTT	CASSLEGREKLDTQYF
TRBJ2-2	-	-	TRBV27	TGTGCCAGCAGTCCTACAAAGTTTCCGAACACCGGGGAGCTGTTTTTT	CASSPTKFPNTGELFF
TRBJ1-1	-	-	TRBV7-2	TGTGCCAGTAAGGCCGGAATGAACACTGAAGCTTTCTTT	CASKAGMNTEAFF
TRBJ2-7	TRBD1	-	TRBV18	TGTGCCAGCTCACCACCGGGGGGACAGGGGGCGGGCGAGCAGTACTTC	CASSPPGGQGAGEQYF
TRBJ2-3	-	-	TRBV27	TGTGCCAGCATGGATCTTAGCACAGATACGCAGTATTTT	CASMDLSTDTQYF
TRBJ2-7	-	-	TRBV6-5	TGTGCCAGCAGCCGCGGCGTCCGGGACCTCTACGAGCAGTACTTC	CASSRGVRDLYEQYF
TRBJ2-3	-	many	TRBV30	TGTGCCTGGAGTCGGATACTGGGGACAGATACGCAGTATTTT	CAWSRILGTDTQYF
TRBJ2-7	-	-	TRBV7-2	TGTGCCAGCAGCTTGGGGTGGGGTAGCTCCTACGAGCAGTACTTC	CASSLGWGSSYEQYF
TRBJ1-1	TRBD1	-	TRBV6-1	TGTGCCAGCAGTGGGCTAAGACAGGGGGCAACTGAAGCTTTCTTT	CASSGLRQGATEAFF
TRBJ2-2	-	-	TRBV5-1	TGCGCCAGCAGCTTGGGGTCAGGTGGGGGAACCGGGGAGCTGTTTTTT	CASSLGSGGGTGELFF
TRBJ1-1	TRBD1	-	TRBV5-1	TGCGCCAGCAGCCGGGACAGGTCGGTAGGGACTGAAGCTTTCTTT	CASSRDRSVGTEAFF
TRBJ2-1	TRBD2	-	TRBV7-8	TGTGCCAGCAGCTCTCAACCCGGGACTAGCGGTAATGAGCAGTTCTTC	CASSSQPGTSGNEQFF
TRBJ2-1	-	-	TRBV29-1	TGCAGCGTAGGATTCAATGAGCAGTTCTTC	CSVGFNEQFF
TRBJ1-3	-	few	TRBV11-2	TGTGCCAGCAGCCCCAACTTAAAGGGAAACACCATATATTTT	CASSPNLKGNTIYF
TRBJ2-3	-	-	TRBV18	TGTGCCAGCTCACGCTCCCCGATCACAGATACGCAGTATTTT	CASSRSPITDTQYF
TRBJ1-5	-	-	TRBV30	TGTGCCTGGAGTGTGGCGGCAAACAATCAGCCCCAGCATTTT	CAWSVAANNQPQHF
TRBJ1-2	-	few	TRBV5-5	TGTGCCAGCAGCCCGCAGTGGGACTATGGCTACACCTTC	CASSPQWDYGYTF
TRBJ2-5	TRBD1	-	TRBV19	TGTGCCAGTAGGGCGCCGGGACAGGGACAAGAGACCCAGTACTTC	CASRAPGQGQETQYF
TRBJ1-2	TRBD1	-	TRBV19	TGTGCCAGTAGTGCCCCAGGACAGGTGAACTATGGCTACACCTTC	CASSAPGQVNYGYTF
TRBJ2-3	TRBD2	-	TRBV19	TGTGCCAGTAGTTTAGAATCAACCGGGACTAGCGTCACAGATACGCAGTATTTT	CASSLESTGTSVTDTQYF
TRBJ2-7	TRBD1	-	TRBV11-2	TGTGCCAGCAGCGAGCCCCCGGGACAGGTTCTCTACGAGCAGTACTTC	CASSEPPGQVLYEQYF
TRBJ2-7	-	-	TRBV6-5	TGTGCCAGCACCCGAGAATACGAGCAGTACTTC	CASTREYEQYF